Listed below are T cell receptor beta chains from one sample, sequenced in a study of cytomegalovirus exposure and HLA in healthy donors. Repertoires were generated with immunoSEQ multiplex PCR, while TCRdb's copy carries only in-frame clones and drops some. The sample holds some 200,000 clones, 76% seen once. The sample taken for sequencing was PBMCs. The source of these receptors is a man between 18 and 35 years old in good health and CMV-seronegative. Both conserved end residues are part of each CDR3. The D gene is left open where the match is weak. Expanded clones get a size class; other rows say once, few or many, or leave the size out.

CDR3 protein	CDR3 DNA	V gene	J gene	clone size	D gene
CASSARLAGGSNTGELFF	TGCGCCAGCAGCGCCAGACTAGCGGGAGGATCCAACACCGGGGAGCTGTTTTTT	TRBV5-1	TRBJ2-2	few	TRBD2
CASSLNRGTGNTIYF	TGTGCCAGCAGTCTGAACAGGGGGACTGGAAACACCATATATTTT	TRBV7-9	TRBJ1-3	few	TRBD1
CASSVTGSVEADTQYF	TGCGCCAGCAGCGTGACAGGTTCCGTTGAGGCAGATACGCAGTATTTT	TRBV5-1	TRBJ2-3	once	-
CASSQGGGIGETQYF	TGCGCCAGCAGCCAAGGGGGCGGGATAGGGGAGACCCAGTACTTC	TRBV4-1	TRBJ2-5	-	-
CASSRGQGTDTQYF	TGTGCCAGCAGCCGAGGACAGGGCACAGATACGCAGTATTTT	TRBV7-8	TRBJ2-3	once	TRBD1
CASSRRASGDYEQYF	TGTGCCAGCAGCCGCAGGGCGTCGGGGGACTACGAGCAGTACTTC	TRBV11-3	TRBJ2-7	-	-
CASSLNSLSEQFF	TGTGCCAGCAGCTTAAACAGCCTGAGTGAGCAGTTCTTC	TRBV7-3	TRBJ2-1	-	-
CASSAGLAAQETQYF	TGCGCCAGCAGCGCGGGACTAGCGGCCCAAGAGACCCAGTACTTC	TRBV5-1	TRBJ2-5	-	TRBD2
CASSQGGGPDEQFF	TGTGCCAGCAGCCAAGGCGGGGGACCGGATGAGCAGTTCTTC	TRBV4-2	TRBJ2-1	few	TRBD2
CASSSLWGGRSYEQYF	TGTGCCAGCAGTTCCCTGTGGGGGGGTCGATCCTACGAGCAGTACTTC	TRBV27	TRBJ2-7	-	TRBD2
CASSQDVGAGTVIYEQYF	TGCGCCAGCAGCCAAGATGTAGGGGCGGGGACCGTCATCTACGAGCAGTACTTC	TRBV4-1	TRBJ2-7	-	-
CASSLYGGMGTQYF	TGTGCCAGCAGTTTATACGGCGGGATGGGGACCCAGTACTTC	TRBV27	TRBJ2-5	-	-
CASSLTGGPGLAPNIQYF	TGCGCCAGCAGCCTTACAGGCGGACCCGGACTAGCCCCGAACATTCAGTACTTC	TRBV4-1	TRBJ2-4	once	TRBD2
CASSQDWARGVSNSPLHF	TGCGCCAGCAGCCAAGATTGGGCCCGCGGGGTAAGCAATTCACCCCTCCACTTT	TRBV4-1	TRBJ1-6	-	-
CASSVEDYSGSSYNEQFF	TGTGCCAGCAGCGTAGAGGACTATAGCGGAAGCTCCTACAATGAGCAGTTCTTC	TRBV9	TRBJ2-1	few	-
CASSPPPDGYEQYF	TGTGCCAGCTCACCCCCGCCAGACGGGTACGAGCAGTACTTC	TRBV18	TRBJ2-7	-	-
CASSEDRRGANVLTF	TGTGCCAGCAGTGAGGACAGGAGGGGGGCCAACGTCCTGACTTTC	TRBV6-1	TRBJ2-6	-	TRBD1
CASSFHRVGTEAFF	TGTGCCAGCAGTTTCCACAGGGTCGGCACTGAAGCTTTCTTT	TRBV6-5	TRBJ1-1	-	-
CASSLLAGGIHEQYF	TGTGCCAGTAGTCTATTAGCGGGAGGGATTCACGAGCAGTACTTC	TRBV19	TRBJ2-7	-	TRBD2
CASSIGGTSGRNEQYF	TGCGCCAGCAGCATAGGGGGGACTAGCGGGAGAAACGAGCAGTACTTC	TRBV5-1	TRBJ2-7	-	TRBD2
CASSIRTSGKNEQFF	TGTGCCAGCAGTATTCGGACTAGCGGGAAGAATGAGCAGTTCTTC	TRBV6-1	TRBJ2-1	-	TRBD2
CAIRTGAIDYGYTF	TGTGCCATCCGGACAGGGGCGATCGACTATGGCTACACCTTC	TRBV10-3	TRBJ1-2	-	TRBD1
CASGLELGLAESREQYF	TGTGCTAGTGGTTTGGAATTAGGACTAGCGGAGTCTCGGGAGCAGTACTTC	TRBV12-5	TRBJ2-5	-	TRBD2
CASSPYSNQPQHF	TGCGCCAGCAGCCCCTATAGCAATCAGCCCCAGCATTTT	TRBV5-1	TRBJ1-5	-	-
CATTYGETQYF	TGTGCCACTACATACGGGGAGACCCAGTACTTC	TRBV27	TRBJ2-5	-	-
CASSLGTGFYEQYF	TGTGCCAGCAGTCTTGGGACAGGGTTCTACGAGCAGTACTTC	TRBV6-1	TRBJ2-7	-	TRBD1
CASSPGTVGNTIYF	TGTGCCAGCAGTCCCGGGACAGTGGGAAACACCATATATTTT	TRBV28	TRBJ1-3	once	TRBD1
CASSPTLGSNGELFF	TGCGCCAGCAGCCCGACACTGGGGAGCAACGGGGAGCTGTTTTTT	TRBV5-1	TRBJ2-2	once	-
CASSLGHLDLIFF	TGTGCCAGCAGTTTGGGGCACCTAGATTTAATATTCTTC	TRBV28	TRBJ2-1	-	-
CSSTNPAGALLYEQYF	TGTTCCAGCACCAACCCAGCGGGAGCCCTTTTGTACGAGCAGTACTTC	TRBV7-9	TRBJ2-7	-	TRBD2
CASSFSGPLDTQYF	TGTGCCAGCAGTTTTAGCGGCCCCTTGGATACGCAGTATTTT	TRBV5-4	TRBJ2-3	-	-
CASRWTRQINEQFF	TGTGCCAGCAGATGGACTAGGCAAATCAATGAGCAGTTCTTC	TRBV27	TRBJ2-1	-	TRBD2
CASSEDGSNNYGYTF	TGTGCCAGCAGTGAAGATGGCAGTAATAACTATGGCTACACCTTC	TRBV6-1	TRBJ1-2	-	-
CASRLAGAGNTQYF	TGTGCCAGTAGGCTAGCGGGTGCGGGGAATACGCAGTATTTT	TRBV19	TRBJ2-3	-	TRBD2
CATSGRLAGDVNEQFF	TGTGCCACCAGCGGAAGACTAGCGGGAGACGTGAATGAGCAGTTCTTC	TRBV15	TRBJ2-1	-	TRBD2
CSVGTGKDTEAFF	TGCAGCGTTGGGACAGGGAAGGACACTGAAGCTTTCTTT	TRBV29-1	TRBJ1-1	-	TRBD1
CASNPIRDYEQYF	TGTGCCAGCAACCCCATACGGGACTACGAGCAGTACTTC	TRBV2	TRBJ2-7	-	-
CASSVGSVGNEQFF	TGCGCCAGCAGCGTCGGTTCCGTCGGCAATGAGCAGTTCTTC	TRBV5-1	TRBJ2-1	-	-
CASGGEDPYEQYF	TGTGCCAGCGGGGGGGAGGACCCCTACGAGCAGTACTTC	TRBV9	TRBJ2-7	-	TRBD2
CACSPGSGGTDTQYF	TGTGCCTGTTCTCCGGGGTCGGGGGGAACAGATACGCAGTATTTT	TRBV6-5	TRBJ2-3	-	TRBD2
CAIRGQLNQPQHF	TGTGCCATCCGCGGGCAGTTGAATCAGCCCCAGCATTTT	TRBV7-2	TRBJ1-5	-	-
CASSQEGGLSYEQYF	TGTGCCAGCAGCCAAGAGGGGGGGCTCTCCTACGAGCAGTACTTC	TRBV4-2	TRBJ2-7	-	-
CASRGHRTYEQYF	TGCGCCTCAAGGGGGCATAGGACCTACGAGCAGTACTTC	TRBV4-1	TRBJ2-7	-	TRBD1
CAWSVSGYNEQFF	TGTGCCTGGAGTGTATCGGGTTACAATGAGCAGTTCTTC	TRBV30	TRBJ2-1	-	-
CASSPRQGPVDEQFF	TGCGCCAGCAGCCCTCGACAGGGGCCCGTCGATGAGCAGTTCTTC	TRBV5-1	TRBJ2-1	few	TRBD1
CASAAQGIYGYTF	TGTGCCAGCGCCGCACAGGGTATCTATGGCTACACCTTC	TRBV2	TRBJ1-2	once	-
CASSYRPRSWDEQYF	TGTGCCAGCAGTTACCGCCCCCGGAGTTGGGACGAGCAGTACTTC	TRBV6-5	TRBJ2-7	few	-
CASSRVSGLAGSEQFF	TGTGCCAGTAGTAGGGTATCTGGGCTAGCGGGAAGTGAGCAGTTCTTC	TRBV19	TRBJ2-1	-	TRBD2
CASSEARYEQYF	TGTGCCAGCAGTGAAGCGCGGTACGAGCAGTACTTC	TRBV6-1	TRBJ2-7	-	-
CASSKGGLAGFYNEQFF	TGTGCCAGCAGCAAAGGGGGACTAGCGGGATTTTACAATGAGCAGTTCTTC	TRBV21-1	TRBJ2-1	once	-
CASSGSRAGASTDTQYF	TGTGCCAGCAGCGGGTCTCGGGCGGGAGCGAGCACAGATACGCAGTATTTT	TRBV9	TRBJ2-3	-	TRBD2
CAWSRGVRKLAGDEQYF	TGTGCCTGGAGTCGGGGCGTCAGGAAACTAGCGGGAGACGAGCAGTACTTC	TRBV30	TRBJ2-7	-	TRBD2
CATQTPGQGTAGTEAFF	TGTGCCACCCAAACTCCGGGACAGGGGACGGCGGGCACTGAAGCTTTCTTT	TRBV5-4	TRBJ1-1	-	TRBD1
CASSWTGGEYEQYF	TGCGCCAGCAGCTGGACCGGGGGGGAGTACGAGCAGTACTTC	TRBV5-1	TRBJ2-7	-	TRBD2
CASSLAPGTDMNTEAFF	TGTGCCAGCAGCTTAGCCCCGGGGACAGACATGAACACTGAAGCTTTCTTT	TRBV7-8	TRBJ1-1	-	TRBD1
CASRAGPETGANVLTF	TGTGCCAGCAGGGCGGGACCTGAGACCGGGGCCAACGTCCTGACTTTC	TRBV14	TRBJ2-6	-	-
CASSEARAGNQPQHF	TGTGCCAGCAGTGAAGCGCGGGCGGGCAATCAGCCCCAGCATTTT	TRBV6-1	TRBJ1-5	-	-
CSARSTYEQYF	TGCAGTGCTAGATCCACCTACGAGCAGTACTTC	TRBV20-1	TRBJ2-7	-	-
CASSPTGGGLQETQYF	TGTGCCAGCAGCCCCACAGGGGGGGGCTTGCAAGAGACCCAGTACTTC	TRBV9	TRBJ2-5	-	-